The 7 T cell receptor beta chains in this list originate from one sample, sequenced in a study of Tregs in tolerant kidney transplant recipients. The repertoire was sequenced with immunoSEQ multiplex PCR; TCRdb's copy has only in-frame clones and lacks some. The table includes about 240,000 clones, about four fifths detected once. Sequenced input: CD4+ T cells from blood. All receptors derive from a human donor in good health.

The chain employs TRBV19 and TRBJ1-1; D is uncertain. This CDR3 region has 13 residues. Germline V gene lookup returns CDR1 LNHDA and CDR2 SQIVND (reference sequence). Trimming left V 5 bases short and J 2 bases short, with 9 bases between. The CDR3 bases are TGTGCCAGTAGTCCTGTGGGAAACACTGAAGCTTTCTTT. It translates to CASSPVGNTEAFF. Full variable domain (rest looked up from reference TRBV19 and TRBJ1-1): DGGITQSPKYLFRKEGQNVTLSCEQNLNHDAMYWYRQDPGQGLRLIYYSQIVNDFQKGDIAEGYSVSREKKESFPLTVTSAQKNPTAFYLCASSPVGNTEAFFGQGTRLTVV.

This clone came up once. The chain combines TRBV29-1 with TRBJ1-5, with D hard to call. There are 13 residues in the CDR3. CDR1 and CDR2 (germline): SQVTM, ANQGSEA. Trimming cost V 6 bases and J 0 bases, with 9 bases left between them. The CDR3: CSVGEDSNQPQHF. The CDR3 nucleotides are TGCAGCGTGGGCGAAGATAGCAATCAGCCCCAGCATTTT.

J is TRBJ2-2 and V is TRBV10-3; 9 bases agree with TRBD2. Germline CDR1 reads ENHRY; CDR2 reads SYGVKD. The V gene end was trimmed by 6 bases and the J gene end by 5 bases; junction bases not matched to a gene: 13. There are 17 residues in the CDR3. This CDR3 reads CAISPKGGGAGTGELFF. The CDR3 coding sequence is TGTGCCATCAGCCCTAAGGGCGGGGGGGCCGGAACCGGGGAGCTGTTTTTT.

The chain joins TRBV30 to TRBJ1-1; D perhaps matches TRBD1 (6 bases). Germline CDR1 is GTSNPN and CDR2 is SVGIG (reference sequence). Trimming stripped 2 bases from V and 0 bases from J, with 13 bases between. CDR3 size: 15 residues. The CDR3 spells CAWSKAGDLNTEAFF. The CDR3 bases are TGTGCCTGGAGTAAAGCAGGGGATTTGAACACTGAAGCTTTCTTT. Complete variable domain (other parts from reference TRBV30 and TRBJ1-1): SQTIHQWPATLVQPVGSPLSLECTVEGTSNPNLYWYRQAAGRGLQLLFYSVGIGQISSEVPQNLSASRPQDRQFILSSKKLLLSDSGFYLCAWSKAGDLNTEAFFGQGTRLTVV.

This sequence joins TRBV19 and TRBJ1-5, with unresolved D. V dropped 4 bases and J dropped 2 bases, with 9 bases sitting between them. CDR1 and CDR2 from the germline V gene are LNHDA and SQIVND (reference sequence). The CDR3 spans 14 residues. CDR3 coding DNA: TGTGCCAGTAGTAGCCCCGTGGGCAATCAGCCCCAGCATTTT. Translation: CASSSPVGNQPQHF.

The rearrangement joins TRBV4-1 to TRBJ2-1; 11 bases line up with TRBD2. The CDR3 has 17 residues. CDR1 MGHRA and CDR2 YSYEKL come from the germline V gene. With 4 bases clipped from V and 6 bases from J, the junction kept 11 bases outside the gene matches. The CDR3 sequence is CASSPEHTSGSSNEQFF. CDR3 sequence (DNA): TGCGCCAGCAGCCCGGAGCATACTAGCGGGAGTTCCAATGAGCAGTTCTTC.

In this sample, this clone turned up a few times. The junction shows a germline mismatch at one end, possibly a read error. The rearrangement links TRBV30 to TRBJ1-5; tentatively, D is TRBD1 (5 bases). The length of the CDR3 is 17 residues. CDR1 is GTSNPN and CDR2 is SVGIG in the germline V gene (reference sequence). The CDR3 DNA follows: TGTGCCTGGGGTGTTGGGGGATTGAGTTATAGCAATCAGCCCCAGCATTTT. Translated: CAWGVGGLSYSNQPQHF.